The 20 T cell receptor beta chains listed next were all sequenced from one sample in a study of CD8 T cells in ankylosing spondylitis. TCRdb passed the 5' RACE reads through MiXCR, listing each CDR3 protein once. The repertoire holds 100,000 to 150,000 distinct CDR3 sequences, with 9.3% as singletons. Input material: blood, either unsorted or a sorted T cell fraction (not recorded which). These receptor sequences come from a male donor with ankylosing spondylitis or in good health (not recorded which).

This clonotype has ten or more counts. The chain joins TRBV29-1 to TRBJ2-3, with no clear D. The CDR3 is 14 amino acids. Germline V gene lookup returns CDR1 SQVTM and CDR2 ANQGSEA. Trimming took off 0 bases at V and 0 bases at J, with 7 bases between the two ends. CDR3 in DNA: TGCAGCGTTGAAGATCGTGGTAGCACAGATACGCAGTATTTT. Translating it yields CSVEDRGSTDTQYF.

This clonotype occurred many times. This chain uses TRBV20-1 with TRBJ2-1, with TRBD2 matching over 7 bases. Trimming took 0 bases from V and 9 from J; bases not matched to a gene: 26. This CDR3 has 20 amino acids. The germline CDR1 and CDR2 sequences are DFQATT and SNEGSKA (reference sequence). The CDR3, as DNA: TGCAGTGCTAGAGATCCCCGTCGGGTCAAGGCGGGAGTAACGGCGGGTGAGCAGTTCTTC. Its translation is CSARDPRRVKAGVTAGEQFF.

As for this clonotype: An end of the junction differs from the germline gene, which may be a read error. The chain employs TRBV20-1 and TRBJ1-6; no definite D call. Germline loops: CDR1 DFQATT, CDR2 SNEGSKA (reference sequence). CDR3 size: 17 residues. The CDR3 spells CIARPGTTYSYNSPLHF. CDR3 nucleotides: TGCATTGCTCGACCGGGAACAACGTACTCCTATAATTCACCCCTCCACTTT.

This clonotype was observed many times. This chain uses TRBV20-1 with TRBJ2-7; TRBD2 agrees at 11 bases. The CDR3 consists of 14 residues. Germline CDR1 DFQATT, CDR2 SNEGSKA (reference sequence). Trimming at V came to 3 bases and at J to 5 bases, leaving 6 bases not matched to a gene. CDR3 coding DNA: TGCAGTGCTAGGGCACTAGCGGGAGTCCACGAGCAGTACTTC. Encoded protein: CSARALAGVHEQYF.

In this sample, this clonotype turned up a few times. For the CDR3, the DNA is TGTGCCTGGCGAGCGGGGGTCTACAATGAGCAGTTCTTC. Protein: CAWRAGVYNEQFF. The gene calls are TRBV30 and TRBJ2-1, with 8 bases fitting TRBD2. The CDR3 sequence is 13 residues long. With V trimmed by 5 bases and J by 3 bases, 3 bases remained unmatched. CDR1 and CDR2 (germline): GTSNPN, SVGIG (reference sequence).

This clonotype was counted many times. The chain combines TRBV4-3 with TRBJ2-1; D uncertain. The V gene's germline CDR1 is LGHNA and CDR2 YSLEER. V was trimmed by 1 base and J by 5 bases, leaving 6 bases between them. The length of the CDR3 is 13 residues. In DNA, the CDR3 is TGCGCCAGCAGCCAAGCCTGGAACAATGAGCAGTTCTTC. Protein product: CASSQAWNNEQFF.

This clonotype has a count of ten or more. V and J are TRBV28 and TRBJ2-4; D ambiguous. Between the trimmed V and J ends, which lost 5 bases and 8 bases, there was a span of 13 bases. The germline V gene has CDR1 MDHEN and CDR2 SYDVKM. The CDR3 sequence is 13 residues long. The CDR3 coding sequence is TGTGCCAGCAGTCTAAGGTTGTATTACATTCAGTACTTC. Protein sequence: CASSLRLYYIQYF.

Ten or more counts support this clonotype. The chain couples TRBV5-8 to TRBJ2-2, with D unclear. The CDR3 totals 10 residues. The ends were cut back, 5 bases at V and 8 bases at J, with 4 bases in the middle. CDR1 SGHTS and CDR2 YDEGEE come from the germline V gene. Written as DNA, the CDR3 is TGTGCCAGCAGTACTGGGGAGCTGTTTTTT. As protein: CASSTGELFF.

Worth noting for this clonotype: Just one base apart from a much larger clone, this may be a read error. The chain couples TRBV9 to TRBJ2-7; 7 positions match TRBD1. The CDR3 runs 13 residues. Germline V gene sequence: CDR1 SGDLS, CDR2 YYNGEE. V was pared by 3 bases and J by 3 bases, with 3 bases of the junction left unmatched. The CDR3 is CASSDRQGYEQYF. As DNA, the CDR3 is TGTGCCAGCAGCGACAGACAGGGCTACGAGCAGTACTTC.

The table lists this clonotype with a few counts. This chain links TRBV5-5 with TRBJ1-2; tentative D call: TRBD1 (5 bases). Germline CDR1 and CDR2: SGHKS and YYEKEE (reference sequence). CDR3 length: 15 amino acids. V lost 0 bases, J lost 0 bases, and 9 bases lay in between. CDR3 sequence: CASSLEGAANYGYTF. CDR3 coding DNA: TGTGCCAGCAGCTTGGAAGGGGCCGCTAACTATGGCTACACCTTC.

This clonotype was picked up many times. This chain uses TRBV30 with TRBJ2-3; no reliable D call. CDR3 length equals 13 residues. The V gene lost 0 bases and the J gene lost 3 bases, with 7 bases spanning the gap. Germline V gene sequence: CDR1 GTSNPN, CDR2 SVGIG (reference sequence). CDR3 in DNA: TGTGCCTGGAGTGTTGCCGGGACAGATACGCAGTATTTT. Amino acid sequence: CAWSVAGTDTQYF.

The genes are TRBV12-3 or TRBV12-4 and TRBJ2-7; no clear D gene. CDR3 size: 15 residues. V dropped 4 bases and J dropped 1 base, with 14 bases sitting between them. In DNA, the CDR3 is TGTGCCAGCAGTTCCAACCACCCGGGTTCCTACGAGCAGTACTTC. Amino acid sequence: CASSSNHPGSYEQYF.

This clonotype appeared many times. The chain uses TRBV28 and TRBJ1-5; D is uncertain. This CDR3 region has 13 residues. V was trimmed by 2 bases and J by 5 bases, leaving 7 bases between them. The germline V gene encodes CDR1 MDHEN and CDR2 SYDVKM. DNA of the CDR3: TGTGCCAGCAGTTTAGGGCTATATCAGCCCCAGCATTTT. This sequence encodes CASSLGLYQPQHF.

About this clonotype itself: A much more abundant neighbour one base away suggests this may be a read error. The rearrangement joins TRBV20-1 to TRBJ2-7, with D maybe TRBD2 (6 bases). Per the germline V gene, CDR1 is DFQATT and CDR2 is SNEGSKA (reference sequence). CDR3 length: 13 residues. Between the trimmed V and J ends, which lost 3 bases and 1 base, there was a span of 10 bases. CDR3 nucleotide sequence: TGCAGTGCTAGGTACGCGGGATCCTACGAGCAGTACTTC. This gives the protein CSARYAGSYEQYF.

This clonotype was recorded many times. The V call is TRBV5-6, the J call TRBJ2-7; a weak D match, TRBD1 (6 bases). This CDR3 contains 12 residues. From germline, CDR1 is SGHDT and CDR2 YYEEEE. Trimming shortened V by 4 bases and J by 6 bases, and 11 bases separated the two germline ends. This CDR3 is CASSPRTVEQYF. CDR3 nucleotide sequence: TGTGCCAGCAGCCCGCGGACAGTCGAGCAGTACTTC. Together with reference TRBV5-6 and TRBJ2-7, the CDR3 gives the full variable domain: DAGVTQSPTHLIKTRGQQVTLRCSPKSGHDTVSWYQQALGQGPQFIFQYYEEEERQRGNFPDRFSGHQFPNYSSELNVNALLLGDSALYLCASSPRTVEQYFGPGTRLTVT.

In its sample, this clonotype was seen many times. The chain couples TRBV7-2 to TRBJ2-6, with D possibly matching TRBD2 (5 bases). V lost 1 base, J lost 0 bases, and 7 bases lay in between. Germline lookup yields CDR1 SGHTA and CDR2 FQGNSA. The CDR3 is 16 amino acids. The CDR3 nucleotides are TGTGCCAGCAGCTTAGGGCGGGTCTCTGGGGCCAACGTCCTGACTTTC. This translates into CASSLGRVSGANVLTF. The full variable domain, completed using reference TRBV7-2 and TRBJ2-6, is GAGVSQSPSNKVTEKGKDVELRCDPISGHTALYWYRQSLGQGLEFLIYFQGNSAPDKSGLPSDRFSAERTGGSVSTLTIQRTQQEDSAVYLCASSLGRVSGANVLTFGAGSRLTVL.

The gene calls are TRBV3-1 and TRBJ2-2, with 7 bases aligning to TRBD1. The V segment lost 2 bases and the J segment 2 bases; nucleotides outside the gene matches: 5. This CDR3 has 16 residues. Looked up from germline, CDR1 is LGHDT and CDR2 is YNNKEL (reference sequence). The CDR3 here is CASSQNRDSNTGELFF. CDR3 coding DNA: TGTGCCAGCAGCCAAAACCGGGACAGCAACACCGGGGAGCTGTTTTTT.

The V and J genes are TRBV12-3 or TRBV12-4 and TRBJ2-3; 9 bases are shared with TRBD2. V trimming: 8 bases; J trimming: 0 bases; junction bases outside the gene matches: 6. This CDR3 is 15 amino acids long. This chain's CDR3 is CASSSGRPSTDTQYF. For the CDR3, the DNA is TGTGCCAGCTCCAGCGGGAGGCCCAGCACAGATACGCAGTATTTT.

In its sample, this clonotype was seen a few times. The chain carries TRBV14 and TRBJ2-5; D is undetermined. From germline, CDR1 is SGHDN and CDR2 FVKESK. Trimming took 4 bases from V and 6 from J, leaving 12 bases between them. The CDR3 loop spans 13 amino acids. Here the CDR3 DNA reads TGTGCCAGCAGCCCCCACGGTTCGAAGACCCAGTACTTC. Its translation: CASSPHGSKTQYF.

This clonotype has ten or more counts. The chain has TRBV29-1 and TRBJ1-6; 7 bases line up with TRBD1. This CDR3 has 15 residues. The V and J ends lost 6 bases and 6 bases, in that order; junction bases with no gene match: 11. CDR1 is SQVTM and CDR2 is ANQGSEA in the germline V gene. DNA of the CDR3: TGCAGCGTCTCATCCTCAGGGGGAGGTAATTCACCCCTCCACTTT. Amino acids: CSVSSSGGGNSPLHF.